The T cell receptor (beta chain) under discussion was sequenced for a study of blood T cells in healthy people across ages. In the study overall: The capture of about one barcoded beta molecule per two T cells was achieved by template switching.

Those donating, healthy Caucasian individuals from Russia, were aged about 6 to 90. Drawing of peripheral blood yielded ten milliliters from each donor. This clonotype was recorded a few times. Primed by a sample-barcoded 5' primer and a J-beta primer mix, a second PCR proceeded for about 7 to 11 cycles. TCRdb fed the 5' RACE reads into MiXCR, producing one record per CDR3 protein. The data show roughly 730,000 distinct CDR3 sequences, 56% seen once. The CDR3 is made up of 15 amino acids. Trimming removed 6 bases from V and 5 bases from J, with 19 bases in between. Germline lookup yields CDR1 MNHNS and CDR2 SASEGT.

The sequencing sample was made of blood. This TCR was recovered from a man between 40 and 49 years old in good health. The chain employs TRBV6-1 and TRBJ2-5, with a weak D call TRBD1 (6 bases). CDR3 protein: CASRYGTNSLETQYF. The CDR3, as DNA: TGTGCCAGCAGATACGGGACAAATTCACTGGAGACCCAGTACTTC.